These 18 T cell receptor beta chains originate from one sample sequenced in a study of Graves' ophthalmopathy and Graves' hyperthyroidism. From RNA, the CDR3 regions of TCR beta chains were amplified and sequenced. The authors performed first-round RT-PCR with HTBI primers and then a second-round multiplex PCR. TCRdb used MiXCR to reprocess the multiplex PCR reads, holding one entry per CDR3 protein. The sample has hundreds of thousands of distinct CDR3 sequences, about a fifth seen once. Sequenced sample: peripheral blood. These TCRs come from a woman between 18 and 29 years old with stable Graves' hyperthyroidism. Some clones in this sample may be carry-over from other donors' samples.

DNA of the CDR3: TGTGCCAGCAGTTTTGGGGCCTTAGGACAGCCCCAGCATTTT. Translation: CASSFGALGQPQHF. V usage is TRBV12-3 or TRBV12-4 and J usage is TRBJ1-5; TRBD1 is a possible D gene (5 bases). The CDR3 spans 14 residues. Trimming cost V 3 bases and J 7 bases, with 13 bases left between them.

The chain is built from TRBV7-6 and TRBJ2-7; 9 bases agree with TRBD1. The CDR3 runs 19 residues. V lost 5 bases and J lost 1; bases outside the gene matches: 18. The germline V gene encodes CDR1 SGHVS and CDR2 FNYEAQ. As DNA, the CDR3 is TGTGCCAGCAGCCACCAATCGGGACAGGGACCCCTTGGGTCCTACGAGCAGTACTTC. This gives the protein CASSHQSGQGPLGSYEQYF. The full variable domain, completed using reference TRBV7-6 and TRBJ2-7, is GAGVSQSPRYKVTKRGQDVALRCDPISGHVSLYWYRQALGQGPEFLTYFNYEAQQDKSGLPNDRFSAERPEGSISTLTIQRTEQRDSAMYRCASSHQSGQGPLGSYEQYFGPGTRLTVT.

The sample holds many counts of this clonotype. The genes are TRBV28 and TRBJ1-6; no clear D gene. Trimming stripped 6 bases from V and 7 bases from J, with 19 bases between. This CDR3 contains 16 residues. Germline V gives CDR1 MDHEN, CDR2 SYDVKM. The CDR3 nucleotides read TGTGCCAGCAGCCATAGCAGGCCGTCGGGGAATTCACCCCTCCACTTT. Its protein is CASSHSRPSGNSPLHF.

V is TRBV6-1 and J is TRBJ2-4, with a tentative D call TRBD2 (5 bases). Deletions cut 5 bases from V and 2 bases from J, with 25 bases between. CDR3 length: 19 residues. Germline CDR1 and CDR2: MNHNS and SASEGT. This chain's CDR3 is CASSTGHHPSPGTKNIQYF. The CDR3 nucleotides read TGTGCCAGCAGTACGGGCCATCATCCCTCCCCGGGAACCAAAAACATTCAGTACTTC.

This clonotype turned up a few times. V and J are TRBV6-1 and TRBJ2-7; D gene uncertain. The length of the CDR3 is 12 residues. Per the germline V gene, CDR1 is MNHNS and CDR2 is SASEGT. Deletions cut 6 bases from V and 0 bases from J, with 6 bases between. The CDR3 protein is CASRQDSYEQYF. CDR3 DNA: TGTGCCAGCAGACAAGACTCCTACGAGCAGTACTTC.

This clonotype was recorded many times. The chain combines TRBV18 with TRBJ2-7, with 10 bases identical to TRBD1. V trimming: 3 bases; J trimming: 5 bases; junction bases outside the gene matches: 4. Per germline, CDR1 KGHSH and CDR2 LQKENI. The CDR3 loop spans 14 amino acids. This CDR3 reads CASSPRTGGDEQYF. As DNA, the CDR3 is TGTGCCAGCTCACCCCGGACAGGGGGGGACGAGCAGTACTTC.

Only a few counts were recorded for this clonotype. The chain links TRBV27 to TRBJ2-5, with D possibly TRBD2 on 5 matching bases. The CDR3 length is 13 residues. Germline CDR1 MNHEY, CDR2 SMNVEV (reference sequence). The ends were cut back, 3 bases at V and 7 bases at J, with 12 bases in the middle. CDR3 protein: CASSFGRGWTQYF. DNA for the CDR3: TGTGCCAGCAGTTTTGGCCGGGGATGGACCCAGTACTTC.

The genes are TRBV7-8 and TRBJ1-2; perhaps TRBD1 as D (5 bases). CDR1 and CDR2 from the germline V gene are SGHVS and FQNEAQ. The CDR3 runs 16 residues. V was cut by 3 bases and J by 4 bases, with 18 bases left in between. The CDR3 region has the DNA TGTGCCAGCAGCTTCTCGGACGGGGCCTACCTCTATGGCTACACCTTC. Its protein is CASSFSDGAYLYGYTF.

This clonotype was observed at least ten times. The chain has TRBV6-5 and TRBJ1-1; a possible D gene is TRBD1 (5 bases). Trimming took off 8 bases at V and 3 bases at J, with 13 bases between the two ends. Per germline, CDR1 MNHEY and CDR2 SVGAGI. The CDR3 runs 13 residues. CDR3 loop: CASSAGLDTEAFF. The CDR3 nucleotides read TGTGCCAGCTCCGCAGGGTTGGACACTGAAGCTTTCTTT.

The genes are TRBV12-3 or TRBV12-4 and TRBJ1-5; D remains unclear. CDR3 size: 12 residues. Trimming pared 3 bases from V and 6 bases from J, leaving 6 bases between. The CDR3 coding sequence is TGTGCCAGCAGTTTTCGGTCTCAGCCCCAGCATTTT. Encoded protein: CASSFRSQPQHF.

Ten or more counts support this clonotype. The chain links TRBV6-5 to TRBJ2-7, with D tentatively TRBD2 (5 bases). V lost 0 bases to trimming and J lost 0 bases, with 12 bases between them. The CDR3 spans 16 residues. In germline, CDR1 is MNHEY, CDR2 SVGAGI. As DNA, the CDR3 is TGTGCCAGCAGTTACTCGACCGGGGAGTACTCCTACGAGCAGTACTTC. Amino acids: CASSYSTGEYSYEQYF.

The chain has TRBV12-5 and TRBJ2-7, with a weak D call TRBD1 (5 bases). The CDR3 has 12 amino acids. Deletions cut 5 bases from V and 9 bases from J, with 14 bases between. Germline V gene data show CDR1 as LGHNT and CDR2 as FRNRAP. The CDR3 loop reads CASGLRQRGQYF. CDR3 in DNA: TGTGCTAGTGGTCTTCGACAGAGAGGGCAGTACTTC.

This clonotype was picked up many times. CDR3 residues: CATMRDRTSNTGELFF. CDR3 in DNA: TGTGCCACTATGAGGGACAGAACCTCGAACACCGGGGAGCTGTTTTTT. The chain joins TRBV2 to TRBJ2-2, with 7 bases fitting TRBD1. From germline, CDR1 is SNHLY and CDR2 FYNNEI. Trimming at V came to 10 bases and at J to 0 bases, leaving 11 bases not matched to a gene. The CDR3 length is 16 residues. The full variable domain, rest sourced from reference TRBV2 and TRBJ2-2, is EPEVTQTPSHQVTQMGQEVILRCVPISNHLYFYWYRQILGQKVEFLVSFYNNEISEKSEIFDDQFSVERPDGSNFTLKIRSTKLEDSAMYFCATMRDRTSNTGELFFGEGSRLTVL.

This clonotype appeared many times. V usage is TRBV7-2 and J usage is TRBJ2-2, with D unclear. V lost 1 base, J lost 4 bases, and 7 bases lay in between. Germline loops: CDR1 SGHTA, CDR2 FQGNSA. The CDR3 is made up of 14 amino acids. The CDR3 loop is CASSLGEGTGELFF. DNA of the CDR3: TGTGCCAGCAGCTTAGGGGAAGGCACCGGGGAGCTGTTTTTT.

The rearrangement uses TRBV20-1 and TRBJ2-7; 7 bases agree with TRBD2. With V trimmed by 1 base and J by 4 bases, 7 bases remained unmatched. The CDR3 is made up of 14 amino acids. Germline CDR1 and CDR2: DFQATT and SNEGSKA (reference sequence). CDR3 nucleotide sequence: TGCAGTGCTAGAGGAGGCGGGAGCGTTTACGAGCAGTACTTC. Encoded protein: CSARGGGSVYEQYF.

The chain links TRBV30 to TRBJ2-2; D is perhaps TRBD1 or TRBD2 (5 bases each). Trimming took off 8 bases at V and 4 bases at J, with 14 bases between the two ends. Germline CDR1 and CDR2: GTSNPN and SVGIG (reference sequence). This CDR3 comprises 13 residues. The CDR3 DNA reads TGTGCCCTCCGTGGGGCGGGCACCGGGGAGCTGTTTTTT. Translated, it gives CALRGAGTGELFF. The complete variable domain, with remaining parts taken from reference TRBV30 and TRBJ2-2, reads SQTIHQWPATLVQPVGSPLSLECTVEGTSNPNLYWYRQAAGRGLQLLFYSVGIGQISSEVPQNLSASRPQDRQFILSSKKLLLSDSGFYLCALRGAGTGELFFGEGSRLTVL.

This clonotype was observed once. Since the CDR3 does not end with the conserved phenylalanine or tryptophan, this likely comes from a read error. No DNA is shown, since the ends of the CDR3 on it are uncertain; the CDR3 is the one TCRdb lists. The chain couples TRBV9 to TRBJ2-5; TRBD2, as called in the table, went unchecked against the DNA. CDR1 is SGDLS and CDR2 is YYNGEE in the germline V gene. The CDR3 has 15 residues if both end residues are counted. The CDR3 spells CASSGSLGLQETQDY.

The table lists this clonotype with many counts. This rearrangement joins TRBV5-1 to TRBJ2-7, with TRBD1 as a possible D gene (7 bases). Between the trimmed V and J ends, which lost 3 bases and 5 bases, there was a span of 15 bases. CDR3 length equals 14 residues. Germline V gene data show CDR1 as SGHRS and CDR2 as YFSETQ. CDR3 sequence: CASSSRQGGHEQYF. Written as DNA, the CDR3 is TGCGCCAGCAGCTCGAGACAGGGAGGCCACGAGCAGTACTTC.